Presented here are 5 T cell receptor beta chains from one specimen sequenced in a study of blood T cells in healthy people across ages. The authors ran a second PCR of roughly 7 to 11 cycles using a sample-barcoded 5' primer and a J-beta primer mix. TCRdb redid the calling of the 5' RACE reads with MiXCR, one entry per CDR3 protein. The sample lists 550,000 to 800,000 distinct CDR3 sequences, roughly 30% occurring once. Source material: blood. The receptor source for this set is a woman aged 80 or older in good health.

The chain couples TRBV28 to TRBJ2-1, with a weak D call TRBD2 (7 bases). Trimming pared 5 bases from V and 3 bases from J, leaving 20 bases between. In germline, CDR1 is MDHEN, CDR2 SYDVKM. The CDR3 spans 17 residues. DNA of the CDR3: TGTGCCAGCAGTGCGGTCGGTGCGGGGGCGATCTACAATGAGCAGTTCTTC. The encoded protein is CASSAVGAGAIYNEQFF.

The chain links TRBV6-1 to TRBJ1-1; D is unclear. The CDR3 has 14 amino acids. Germline V gives CDR1 MNHNS, CDR2 SASEGT. Trimming cost V 10 bases and J 1 base, with 16 bases left between them. CDR3 nucleotides: TGTGCCAACACCTTCGACCTGGGGAACACTGAAGCTTTCTTT. This sequence encodes CANTFDLGNTEAFF.

This clonotype appeared many times. This chain links TRBV29-1 with TRBJ2-5, with D perhaps given as TRBD1 or TRBD2 (5 bases each). The V end was cut by 0 bases, the J end by 0 bases, with 11 bases between. Per germline, CDR1 SQVTM and CDR2 ANQGSEA. The CDR3 has 15 amino acids. CDR3 bases: TGCAGCGTTGAAGATGGGGGATTCCACCAAGAGACCCAGTACTTC. It codes for CSVEDGGFHQETQYF. The full variable domain, rest sourced from reference TRBV29-1 and TRBJ2-5, is SAVISQKPSRDICQRGTSLTIQCQVDSQVTMMFWYRQQPGQSLTLIATANQGSEATYESGFVIDKFPISRPNLTFSTLTVSNMSPEDSSIYLCSVEDGGFHQETQYFGPGTRLLVL.

The V gene is TRBV25-1, the J gene TRBJ1-1, with D unresolved. Trimming shortened V by 6 bases and J by 3 bases, and 8 bases separated the two germline ends. The CDR3 covers 12 residues. Germline V gene sequence: CDR1 MGHDK, CDR2 SYGVNS. CDR3 protein: CASSRIDTEAFF. The CDR3 DNA reads TGTGCCAGCAGCAGAATTGACACTGAAGCTTTCTTT. The full variable domain, with the rest looked up from reference TRBV25-1 and TRBJ1-1, is EADIYQTPRYLVIGTGKKITLECSQTMGHDKMYWYQQDPGMELHLIHYSYGVNSTEKGDLSSESTVSRIRTEHFPLTLESARPSHTSQYLCASSRIDTEAFFGQGTRLTVV.

J is TRBJ1-2 and V is TRBV28, with D possibly TRBD1 on 6 matching bases. V dropped 5 bases and J dropped 0 bases, with 16 bases sitting between them. This CDR3 contains 16 residues. Germline V CDR1 and CDR2: MDHEN, SYDVKM. CDR3 coding DNA: TGTGCCAGCAGTGGGGATGGGGGCCCAGCTAACTATGGCTACACCTTC. Translation gives CASSGDGGPANYGYTF.